This TCR beta chain was profiled in a study of T-cell reconstitution after alpha-beta-depleted transplantation in children. Trimming removed 3 bases from V and 0 bases from J, with 8 bases in between. This CDR3 spans 14 amino acids. Per germline, CDR1 LGHDT and CDR2 YNNKEL (reference sequence). Preparation of the TCRbeta library was carried out with unique molecular identifiers. TCRdb used MiXCR to reprocess the PCR reads, holding one entry per CDR3 protein. The sample consists of approximately 510,000 distinct CDR3 sequences, about 16% of them appearing once. This material consisted of PBMCs from the stem cell graft donor, taken from the stem cell graft. This receptor was identified in a human donor who donated a stem cell graft to a child with acute lymphoblastic leukemia. The chain recombines TRBV3-1 with TRBJ1-1, with unresolved D. CDR3 bases: TGTGCCAGCAGCCAGCTCGTAATGAACACTGAAGCTTTCTTT. Amino acid sequence: CASSQLVMNTEAFF.